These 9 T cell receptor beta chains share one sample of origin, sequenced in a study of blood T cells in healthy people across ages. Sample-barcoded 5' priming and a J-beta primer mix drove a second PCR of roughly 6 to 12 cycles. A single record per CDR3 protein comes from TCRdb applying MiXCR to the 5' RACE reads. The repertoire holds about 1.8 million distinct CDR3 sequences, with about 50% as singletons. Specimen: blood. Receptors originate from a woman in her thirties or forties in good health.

Here the CDR3 reads CASRNTGASSGANVLTF. CDR3 sequence (DNA): TGTGCCAGCAGAAATACAGGAGCCTCCTCTGGGGCCAACGTCCTGACTTTC. The V gene is TRBV6-6, the J gene TRBJ2-6; D is perhaps TRBD1 (5 bases). Germline loops: CDR1 MNHNY, CDR2 SVGAGI (reference sequence). The CDR3 spans 17 residues. Trimming removed 6 bases at V and 0 bases at J, with 15 bases between.

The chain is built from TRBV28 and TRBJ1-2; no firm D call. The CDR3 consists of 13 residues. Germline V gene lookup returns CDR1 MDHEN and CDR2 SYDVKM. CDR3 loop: CGTTERGRDGYTF. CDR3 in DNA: TGTGGCACCACTGAAAGAGGTCGGGATGGCTACACCTTC.

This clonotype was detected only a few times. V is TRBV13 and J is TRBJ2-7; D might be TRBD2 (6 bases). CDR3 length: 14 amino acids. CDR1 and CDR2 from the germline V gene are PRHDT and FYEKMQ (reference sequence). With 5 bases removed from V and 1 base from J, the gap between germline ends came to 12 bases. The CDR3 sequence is CASSTGTESYEQYF. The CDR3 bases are TGTGCCAGCAGCACCGGGACTGAATCCTACGAGCAGTACTTC.

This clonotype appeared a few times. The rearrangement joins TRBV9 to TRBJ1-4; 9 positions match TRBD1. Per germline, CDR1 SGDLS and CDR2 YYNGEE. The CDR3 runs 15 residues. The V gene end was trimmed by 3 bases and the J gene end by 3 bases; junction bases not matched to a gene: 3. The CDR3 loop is CASSEQGAPNEKLFF. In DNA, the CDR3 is TGTGCCAGCAGCGAACAGGGGGCGCCTAATGAAAAACTGTTTTTT.

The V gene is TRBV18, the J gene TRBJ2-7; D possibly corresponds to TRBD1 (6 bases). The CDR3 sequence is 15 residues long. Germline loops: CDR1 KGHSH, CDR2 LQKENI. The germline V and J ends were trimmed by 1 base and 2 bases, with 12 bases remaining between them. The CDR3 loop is CASSPQGTNPYEQYF. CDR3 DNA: TGTGCCAGCTCACCACAGGGGACAAACCCCTACGAGCAGTACTTC.

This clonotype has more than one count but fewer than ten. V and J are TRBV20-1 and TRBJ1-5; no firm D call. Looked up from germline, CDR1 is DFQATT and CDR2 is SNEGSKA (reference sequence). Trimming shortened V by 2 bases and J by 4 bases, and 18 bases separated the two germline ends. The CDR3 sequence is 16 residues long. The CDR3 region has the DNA TGCAGTGCTAGAAATCTCGAGAGACGGGTTAATCAGCCCCAGCATTTT. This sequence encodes CSARNLERRVNQPQHF.

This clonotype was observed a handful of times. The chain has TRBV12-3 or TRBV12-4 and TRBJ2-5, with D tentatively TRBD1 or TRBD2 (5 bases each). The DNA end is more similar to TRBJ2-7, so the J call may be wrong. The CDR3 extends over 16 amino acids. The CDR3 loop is CASTGDPKTGYNEQYF. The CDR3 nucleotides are TGTGCCAGCACCGGGGACCCAAAAACGGGGTATAACGAGCAGTACTTC.

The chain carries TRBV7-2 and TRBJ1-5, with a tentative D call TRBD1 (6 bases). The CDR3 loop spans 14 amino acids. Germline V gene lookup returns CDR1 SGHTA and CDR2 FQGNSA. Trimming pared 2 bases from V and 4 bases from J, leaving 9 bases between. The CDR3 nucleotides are TGTGCCAGCAGCTTAAACAGGGAGAATCAGCCCCAGCATTTT. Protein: CASSLNRENQPQHF.

CDR3 nucleotide sequence: TGTGCCAGCAGGACAATGGAGGTCTACACCTTC. Translation gives CASRTMEVYTF. V and J are TRBV12-3 or TRBV12-4 and TRBJ1-2; no clear D. Trimming shortened V by 6 bases and J by 10 bases, and 12 bases separated the two germline ends. The CDR3 is made up of 11 amino acids.